This T cell receptor (beta chain) appears in the sequencing data of a study of T cell responses to AZD1222 COVID-19 vaccine. General study findings and limits: In the spike-specific TCR repertoire, nearly half reportedly target unmutated variant regions. Vaccine-associated CD4 TCRs ranged over spike, dominating at 160-218 and 743-854. Elevations in Spike-specific TCR breadth and depth followed administration of two AZD1222 doses. Donors, mostly white British, included more females; clonal diversity was possibly underestimated.

As concerns this clone: Its antigen remains unidentified.

This CDR3 spans 16 amino acids. The V end was cut by 4 bases, the J end by 0 bases, with 13 bases between. The V gene's germline CDR1 is MDHEN and CDR2 SYDVKM. Some clones are missing from TCRdb's copy, which holds only in-frame ones; the method was immunoSEQ multiplex PCR. Counted here are 120,000 to 150,000 clones, 70% to 90% occurring once; the ten biggest clones make up around 5%. The V and J genes are TRBV28 and TRBJ2-4; D is uncertain. The specimen comprised peripheral blood, sampled 28 days after the second dose of the MenACWY control vaccine. The clonotype originates from an adult who received the MenACWY meningococcal vaccine as a control. For the CDR3, the DNA is TGTGCCAGCAGTTACCCCCTGTGGGGAGCCAAAAACATTCAGTACTTC. It yields the protein CASSYPLWGAKNIQYF.